This is a list of T cell receptor beta chains from one sample in a study of blood T cells in healthy people across ages. TCRdb re-analysed the 5' RACE reads in MiXCR, keeping a single row per CDR3 protein. This sample carries hundreds of thousands of distinct CDR3 sequences, roughly half of them seen once, and the ten largest clones take roughly 12%. Sample: blood. The receptors come from a woman at least 80 years old in good health. CDR3s include the opening cysteine and the closing phenylalanine or tryptophan. The D gene is left open where the match is weak. The size entry is marked missing in some rows and otherwise reads once, few, many or a size class.

d_call	clone_size	v_call	cdr3_length	j_call	cdr3_aa	cdr3_nt
TRBD2	once	TRBV29-1	14	TRBJ2-3	CTTSGALITDTQYF	TGCACGACTAGCGGGGCCCTTATCACAGATACGCAGTATTTT
NA	NA	TRBV20-1	15	TRBJ2-1	CSARDPRVQVGEQFF	TGCAGTGCTAGAGATCCGCGGGTCCAGGTGGGTGAGCAGTTCTTC
NA	NA	TRBV6-5	13	TRBJ1-2	CASNTSIHYGYTF	TGTGCCAGCAATACTTCGATTCACTATGGCTACACCTTC
NA	NA	TRBV7-6	14	TRBJ1-2	CASSEIDGNYGYTF	TGTGCCAGCAGCGAGATCGACGGCAACTATGGCTACACCTTC
NA	NA	TRBV29-1	11	TRBJ2-3	CSVARTDTQYF	TGCAGCGTAGCGCGCACAGATACGCAGTATTTT
NA	few	TRBV20-1	16	TRBJ1-2	CSARDGRVNPNYGYTF	TGCAGTGCTAGGGACGGTCGTGTTAACCCTAACTATGGCTACACCTTC
TRBD1	NA	TRBV4-1	16	TRBJ1-3	CASSQADRVPGNAIYF	TGCGCCAGCAGCCAAGCTGACAGGGTTCCTGGAAACGCCATATATTTT
TRBD1	many	TRBV20-1	15	TRBJ2-7	CSARDRGQGANEQYF	TGCAGTGCTAGAGATCGCGGACAGGGGGCAAACGAGCAGTACTTC
NA	NA	TRBV6-5	14	TRBJ1-1	CASSRKQGNTEAFF	TGTGCCAGCAGTAGGAAACAGGGGAACACTGAAGCTTTCTTT
NA	many	TRBV3-1	16	TRBJ2-3	CASSQVAGLSTDTQYF	TGTGCCAGCAGCCAAGTTGCGGGCCTCAGCACAGATACGCAGTATTTT
NA	NA	TRBV20-1	12	TRBJ2-5	CSAPQGQETQYF	TGCAGTGCCCCCCAAGGCCAAGAGACCCAGTACTTC
TRBD2	NA	TRBV6-5	14	TRBJ2-2	CASSYARGNGELFF	TGTGCCAGCAGTTACGCGCGGGGGAACGGGGAGCTGTTTTTT
NA	few	TRBV29-1	14	TRBJ2-2	CSVAGTRSAGELFF	TGCAGCGTTGCCGGGACAAGATCGGCCGGGGAGCTGTTTTTT
NA	NA	TRBV7-9	14	TRBJ2-1	CASSSWGSSYEQFF	TGTGCCAGCAGCTCCTGGGGGAGCTCCTACGAGCAGTTCTTC
NA	NA	TRBV5-1	15	TRBJ1-2	CASSRSTEDPRGYTF	TGCGCCAGCAGTAGATCGACAGAGGATCCTCGTGGCTACACCTTC
TRBD1	NA	TRBV4-1	15	TRBJ2-7	CASSQFGGTVYEQYF	TGCGCCAGCAGCCAATTTGGTGGGACAGTATACGAGCAGTACTTC
NA	NA	TRBV28	11	TRBJ1-1	CASSFAAEAFF	TGTGCCAGCAGTTTTGCGGCTGAAGCTTTCTTT
NA	NA	TRBV4-3	16	TRBJ2-1	CASSQTVGASYNEQFF	TGCGCCAGCAGCCAAACCGTTGGGGCAAGCTACAATGAGCAGTTCTTC
NA	many	TRBV20-1	15	TRBJ2-5	CSARDLRDQQETQYF	TGCAGTGCTAGAGATCTTAGGGATCAGCAGGAGACCCAGTACTTC
NA	NA	TRBV20-1	14	TRBJ2-1	CSARRDTEGSEQFF	TGCAGTGCTAGAAGGGACACCGAGGGTAGTGAGCAGTTCTTC
TRBD2	NA	TRBV7-2	16	TRBJ2-2	CASSLAGRGGSVELFF	TGTGCCAGCAGCTTAGCCGGGCGGGGGGGTTCCGTGGAGCTGTTTTTT
NA	NA	TRBV15	15	TRBJ2-1	CATSRDPGSDNEQFF	TGTGCCACCAGCAGAGATCCCGGTAGCGACAATGAGCAGTTCTTC
NA	many	TRBV20-1	13	TRBJ2-1	CSARSWLMNEQFF	TGCAGTGCCCGTTCCTGGCTAATGAATGAGCAGTTCTTC